This TCR beta chain appears in the sequencing data of a study of tumor-infiltrating lymphocytes in localized non-small cell lung cancer (dated by TCRdb to the early 2020s). Study-wide context: The cohort covered several histologies, both smokers and never-smokers, and patients whose samples were collected after neoadjuvant chemotherapy. Each patient contributed resected tumor tissue and uninvolved lung tissue from the same patient, described as non-adjacent to the tumor. The overall ICON cohort comprised more than 130 surgical patients with localized non-small cell lung cancer whose tumors were resected. The same patients underwent several integrated assays, with TCR sequencing performed together with flow cytometry, multiplex immunofluorescence, RNA-seq, exome sequencing and proteomics. A total of approximately 50 patients were part of the paired comparison of immunoSEQ T-cell fraction between tumor and uninvolved lung. Here is what the overall study found, with its caveats: TCRbeta sequencing supported higher T cell infiltration in tumors than in uninvolved lung tissue, consistent with immunofluorescence CD3 counts. Tumor T-cell fraction from TCR sequencing was not associated with recurrence-free survival (p = 0.61). Because assay coverage varied across patients depending on available tissue quantity, TCR sequencing was performed for only a subset of the cohort. TCR-derived T-cell fraction did not differ between the flow cytometry-defined immunotypes IM1 (good prognosis) and IM2 (poor prognosis). Because different assays used different pieces of the same tissue, intratumor heterogeneity could not be separated from technical variation.

As for this clone: No antigen is known for it. Base qualities are not provided; no much larger clone lies one nucleotide away.

V has 5 bases trimmed and J has 3 bases trimmed; junction bases matching no gene number 6. Counted from cysteine to phenylalanine, this CDR3 has 15 amino acids. Just CDR3 DNA is preserved here, 45 bases in frame from base 1. The germline V gene specifies SGHTA as CDR1 and FQGNSA as CDR2. The immunoSEQ assay used for TCR sequencing gave the T-cell fraction in both tumor and uninvolved lung tissue. Under the source paper's analysis protocol: In the survival analysis, patients were divided into a high T-cell fraction group (upper tertile) and a low T-cell fraction group (lower two tertiles), and the two groups were compared using a log-rank test. A signed-rank test was used to check for differences in T-cell fraction between paired tumor and uninvolved lung. Held by TCRdb, this immuneACCESS table contains in-frame sequences only and omits some clones. Under half of the omission traces to an unresolved V gene where checked; the cause of the rest is unknown. That table is the source of V, J and clone size, and D and trimming were worked out from the DNA. The sample records about 15,000 clones, approximately 70% of which are singletons. The ten largest clones take up roughly 6% of the sample.

ICON enrollment began in 2016, and the last patient was enrolled in 2018. In a subcohort of about 76 patients, fresh tumor and matched uninvolved tissue were collected for in-depth immune analyses, with TCR sequencing among those analyses. TCR sequencing was performed on DNA isolated from bulk tissue, without cell sorting. The sequence is built from TRBV7-2 and TRBJ2-7; TRBD2 aligns with 11 central bases. The source material was lung tumor tissue. The sequence derives from a human donor with non-small cell lung cancer. Here the CDR3 is given as CASSQRGTSGYEQYF. DNA sequence: TGTGCCAGCAGCCAAAGAGGGACTAGCGGCTACGAGCAGTACTTC.